The clone carrying this T cell receptor beta chain was observed many times. The antigen remains undetermined. This entry comes from a study of CD8 T cells in ankylosing spondylitis. Study outcomes and limitations: Made up of under 10 highly homologous variants, a TCR beta motif appeared characteristic of ankylosing spondylitis blood. From matched ankylosing spondylitis synovial fluid, disease-linked clones were reportedly recovered at significantly enriched levels. Reactive arthritis synovial fluid and blood previously showed some of these motif variants. Clones linked to the disease showed a CD8+ phenotype. They occurred at relatively low frequencies in peripheral blood.

The V gene lost 6 bases and the J gene lost 2 bases, with 22 bases spanning the gap. The V gene's germline CDR1 is DFQATT and CDR2 SNEGSKA (reference sequence). The CDR3 length is 16 residues. Quantitative molecular-barcoded 5'-RACE generated the TCR beta libraries. From the 5' RACE reads, TCRdb called clonotypes with MiXCR, one entry per CDR3 protein. The table includes 750,000 to 850,000 distinct CDR3 sequences, about 12% detected once. Sequencing used blood, either unsorted or a sorted T cell fraction (not recorded which). The chain joins TRBV20-1 to TRBJ2-5; tentatively, D is TRBD2 (6 bases). The sequence was collected from a male donor with ankylosing spondylitis. The CDR3 coding sequence is TGCAGTGCGCCGGGCGGACTACGAAACTTTCAAGAGACCCAGTACTTC. Translated: CSAPGGLRNFQETQYF.